This TCR beta chain comes out of a study of blood T cells in healthy people across ages. Study-level findings and limits: Significant beta diversity loss was already apparent by age approximately 38, declining roughly linearly.

Concerning this clonotype itself: Its antigen is unknown.

CDR1 DFQATT and CDR2 SNEGSKA come from the germline V gene (reference sequence). This CDR3 spans 15 amino acids. V was shortened by 0 bases and J by 2 bases, with 14 bases between the two germline ends. PCR was performed a second time for about 7 to 12 cycles using a sample-barcoded 5' primer and a J-beta primer mix. Each cDNA was tagged by a template-switch adaptor containing 12 random nucleotides. TCRdb reprocessed the 5' RACE reads via MiXCR and lists one record per CDR3 protein. There are approximately 730,000 distinct CDR3 sequences in the sample; roughly 50% occur only once, and about 42% lies in the top ten.

This sequence was found in an elderly man in good health. This chain joins TRBV20-1 and TRBJ2-7, with D hard to call. Material for sequencing was blood. The CDR3 bases are TGCAGTGCTAGAGATCCCCGGGCTAGTCCCTACGAGCAGTACTTC. It specifies CSARDPRASPYEQYF.